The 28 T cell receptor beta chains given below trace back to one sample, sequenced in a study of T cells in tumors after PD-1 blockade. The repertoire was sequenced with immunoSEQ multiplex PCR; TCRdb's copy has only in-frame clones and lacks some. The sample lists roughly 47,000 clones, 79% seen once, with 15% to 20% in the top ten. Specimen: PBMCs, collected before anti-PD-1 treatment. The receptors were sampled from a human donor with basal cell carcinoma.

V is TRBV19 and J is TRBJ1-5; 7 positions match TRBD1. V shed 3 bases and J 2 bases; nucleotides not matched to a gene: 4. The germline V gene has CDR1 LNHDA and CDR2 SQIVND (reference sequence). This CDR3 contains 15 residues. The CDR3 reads CASSIGGGGNQPQHF. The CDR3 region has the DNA TGTGCCAGTAGTATTGGAGGGGGCGGCAATCAGCCCCAGCATTTT.

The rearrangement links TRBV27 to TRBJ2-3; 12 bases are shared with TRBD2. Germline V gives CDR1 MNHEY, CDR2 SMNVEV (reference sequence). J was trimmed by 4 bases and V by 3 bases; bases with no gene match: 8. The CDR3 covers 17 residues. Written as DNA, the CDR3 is TGTGCCAGCAGTTTTCAGGCTAGCGGGAGGGGGGCAGATACGCAGTATTTT. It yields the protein CASSFQASGRGADTQYF.

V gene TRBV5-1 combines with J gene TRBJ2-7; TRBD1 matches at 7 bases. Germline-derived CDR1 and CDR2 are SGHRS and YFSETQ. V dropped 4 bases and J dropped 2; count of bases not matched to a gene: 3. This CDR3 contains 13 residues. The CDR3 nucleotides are TGCGCCAGCAGCCTGACAGGGACCTACGAGCAGTACTTC. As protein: CASSLTGTYEQYF.

The CDR3 nucleotides are TGTGCCAGCAGCTTGGCGTACAAACGCACTGAAGCTTTCTTT. This translates into CASSLAYKRTEAFF. The rearrangement joins TRBV5-6 to TRBJ1-1; D uncertain. CDR1 is SGHDT, CDR2 YYEEEE, per germline. This CDR3 has 14 residues. Trimming pared 0 bases from V and 4 bases from J, leaving 10 bases between.

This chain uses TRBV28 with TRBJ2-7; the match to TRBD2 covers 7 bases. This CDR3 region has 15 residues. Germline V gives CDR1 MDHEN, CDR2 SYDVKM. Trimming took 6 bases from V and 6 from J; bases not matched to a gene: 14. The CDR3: CASSHRTGGFSEQYF. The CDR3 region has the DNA TGTGCCAGCAGCCACAGGACGGGGGGTTTTTCCGAGCAGTACTTC.

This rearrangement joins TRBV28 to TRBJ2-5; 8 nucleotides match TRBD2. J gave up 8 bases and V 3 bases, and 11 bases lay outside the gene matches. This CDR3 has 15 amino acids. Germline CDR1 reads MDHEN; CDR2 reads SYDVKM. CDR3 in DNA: TGTGCCAGCAGTTTGAATGGCGGGGGGAGGTCTACCCAGTACTTC. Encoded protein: CASSLNGGGRSTQYF.

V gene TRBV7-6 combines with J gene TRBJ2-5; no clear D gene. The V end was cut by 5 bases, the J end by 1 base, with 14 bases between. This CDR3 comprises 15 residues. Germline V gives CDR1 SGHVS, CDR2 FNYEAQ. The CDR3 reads CASSPRPGLQETQYF. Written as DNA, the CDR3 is TGTGCCAGCAGCCCCCGGCCAGGCCTCCAAGAGACCCAGTACTTC.

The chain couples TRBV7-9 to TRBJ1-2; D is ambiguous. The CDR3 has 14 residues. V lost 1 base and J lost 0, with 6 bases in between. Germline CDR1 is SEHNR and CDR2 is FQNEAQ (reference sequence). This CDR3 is CASSLEGSNYGYTF. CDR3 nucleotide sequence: TGTGCCAGCAGCTTAGAGGGATCTAACTATGGCTACACCTTC.

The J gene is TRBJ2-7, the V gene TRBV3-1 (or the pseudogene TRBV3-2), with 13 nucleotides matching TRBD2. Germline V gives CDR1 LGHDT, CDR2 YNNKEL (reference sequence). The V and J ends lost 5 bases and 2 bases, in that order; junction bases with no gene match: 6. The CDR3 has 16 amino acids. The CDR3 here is CASSSLGLAGAYEQYF. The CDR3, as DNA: TGTGCCAGCAGCTCTCTTGGACTAGCGGGGGCCTACGAGCAGTACTTC.

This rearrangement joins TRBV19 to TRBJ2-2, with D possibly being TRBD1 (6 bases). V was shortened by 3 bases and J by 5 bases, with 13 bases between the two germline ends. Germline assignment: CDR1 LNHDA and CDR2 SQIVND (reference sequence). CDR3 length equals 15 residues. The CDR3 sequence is CASSIWGLRTGELFF. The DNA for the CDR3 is TGTGCCAGTAGTATCTGGGGGCTGCGAACCGGGGAGCTGTTTTTT.

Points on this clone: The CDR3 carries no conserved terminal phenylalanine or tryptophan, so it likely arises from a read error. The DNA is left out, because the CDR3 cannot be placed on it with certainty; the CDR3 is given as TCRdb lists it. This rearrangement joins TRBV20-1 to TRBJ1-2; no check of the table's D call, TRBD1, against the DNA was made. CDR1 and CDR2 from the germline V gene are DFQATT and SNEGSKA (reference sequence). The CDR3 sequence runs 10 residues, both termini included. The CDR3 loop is CSASPVSGGL.

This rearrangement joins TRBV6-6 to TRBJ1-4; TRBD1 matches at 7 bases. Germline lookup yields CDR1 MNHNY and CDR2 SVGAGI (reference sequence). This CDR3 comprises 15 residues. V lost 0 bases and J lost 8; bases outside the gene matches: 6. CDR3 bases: TGTGCCAGCAGTTACTCAGGGACAGAAAAAGAAAAACTGTTTTTT. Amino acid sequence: CASSYSGTEKEKLFF.

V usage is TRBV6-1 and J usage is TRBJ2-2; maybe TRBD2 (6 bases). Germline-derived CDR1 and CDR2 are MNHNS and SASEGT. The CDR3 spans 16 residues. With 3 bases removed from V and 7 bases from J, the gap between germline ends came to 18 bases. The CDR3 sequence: CASSERGYQALGELFF. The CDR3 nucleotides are TGTGCCAGCAGTGAGCGGGGCTACCAAGCCCTCGGGGAGCTGTTTTTT.

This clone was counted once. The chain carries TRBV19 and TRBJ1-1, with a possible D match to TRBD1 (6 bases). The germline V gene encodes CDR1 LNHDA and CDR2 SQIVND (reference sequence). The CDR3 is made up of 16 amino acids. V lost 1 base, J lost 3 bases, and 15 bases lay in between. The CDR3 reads CASSIVRGRTDTEAFF. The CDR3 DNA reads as TGTGCCAGTAGTATAGTCCGGGGGCGGACGGACACTGAAGCTTTCTTT.

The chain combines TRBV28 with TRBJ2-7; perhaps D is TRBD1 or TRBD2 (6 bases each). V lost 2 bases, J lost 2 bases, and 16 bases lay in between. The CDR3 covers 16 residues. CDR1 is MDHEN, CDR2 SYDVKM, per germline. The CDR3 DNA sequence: TGTGCCAGCAGTTTAGGTGGAGGGGGTGTAACCTACGAGCAGTACTTC. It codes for CASSLGGGGVTYEQYF.

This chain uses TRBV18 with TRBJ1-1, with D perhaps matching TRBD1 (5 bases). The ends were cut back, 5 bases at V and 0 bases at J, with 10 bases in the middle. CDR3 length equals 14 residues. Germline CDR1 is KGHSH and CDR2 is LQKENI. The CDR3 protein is CASSGASLNTEAFF. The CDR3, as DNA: TGTGCCAGCTCAGGGGCCTCTTTGAACACTGAAGCTTTCTTT.

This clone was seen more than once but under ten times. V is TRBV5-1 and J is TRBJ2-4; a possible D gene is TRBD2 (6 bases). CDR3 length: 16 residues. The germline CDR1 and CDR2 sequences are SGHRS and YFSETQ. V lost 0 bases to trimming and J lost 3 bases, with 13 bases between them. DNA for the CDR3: TGCGCCAGCAGCTTGGGTGGTAGCGGACTCAAAAACATTCAGTACTTC. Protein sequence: CASSLGGSGLKNIQYF.

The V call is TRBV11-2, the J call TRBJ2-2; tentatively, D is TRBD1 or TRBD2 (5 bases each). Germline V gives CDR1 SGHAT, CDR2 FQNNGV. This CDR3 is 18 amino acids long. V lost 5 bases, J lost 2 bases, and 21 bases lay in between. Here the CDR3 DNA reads TGTGCCAGCAGCGTCAGGGTGGCGCGACGGGAAAACACCGGGGAGCTGTTTTTT. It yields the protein CASSVRVARRENTGELFF.

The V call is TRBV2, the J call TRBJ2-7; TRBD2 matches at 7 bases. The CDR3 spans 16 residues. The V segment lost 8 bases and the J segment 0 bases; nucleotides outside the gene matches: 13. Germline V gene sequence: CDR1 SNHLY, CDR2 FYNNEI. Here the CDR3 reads CASQRPSGVSSYEQYF. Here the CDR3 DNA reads TGTGCCAGCCAAAGACCCAGCGGGGTGAGCTCCTACGAGCAGTACTTC.

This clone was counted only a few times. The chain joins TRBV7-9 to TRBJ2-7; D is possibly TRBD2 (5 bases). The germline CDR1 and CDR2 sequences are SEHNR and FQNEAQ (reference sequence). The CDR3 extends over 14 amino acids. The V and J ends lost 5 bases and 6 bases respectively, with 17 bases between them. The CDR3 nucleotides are TGTGCCAGCAGCCTAACTCGGGGTGAAGGCGAGCAGTACTTC. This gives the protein CASSLTRGEGEQYF.

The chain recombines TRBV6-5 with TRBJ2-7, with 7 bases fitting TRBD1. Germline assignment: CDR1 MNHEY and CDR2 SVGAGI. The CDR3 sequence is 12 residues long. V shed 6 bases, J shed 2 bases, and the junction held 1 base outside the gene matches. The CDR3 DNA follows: TGTGCCAGCAGACAGGGGCCCTACGAGCAGTACTTC. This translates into CASRQGPYEQYF.

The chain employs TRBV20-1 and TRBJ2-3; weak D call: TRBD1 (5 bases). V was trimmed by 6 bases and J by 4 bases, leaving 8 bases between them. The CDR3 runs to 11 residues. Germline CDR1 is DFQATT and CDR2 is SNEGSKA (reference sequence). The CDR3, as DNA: TGCAGTGCCCTGGGGCCAGATACGCAGTATTTT. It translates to CSALGPDTQYF.

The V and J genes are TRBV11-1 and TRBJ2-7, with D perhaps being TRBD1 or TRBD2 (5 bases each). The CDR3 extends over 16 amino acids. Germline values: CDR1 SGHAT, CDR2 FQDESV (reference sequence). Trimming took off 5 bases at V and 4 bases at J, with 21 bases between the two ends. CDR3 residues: CASSPRGVAVGYEQYF. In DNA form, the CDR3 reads TGTGCCAGCAGCCCTCGAGGGGTCGCGGTGGGATACGAGCAGTACTTC.

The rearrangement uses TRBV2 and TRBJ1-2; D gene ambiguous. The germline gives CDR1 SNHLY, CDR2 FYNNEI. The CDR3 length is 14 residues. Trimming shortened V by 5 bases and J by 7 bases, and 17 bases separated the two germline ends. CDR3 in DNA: TGTGCCAGCAGTCCTAGAGGAGATCCCCTTGGCTACACCTTC. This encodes CASSPRGDPLGYTF.

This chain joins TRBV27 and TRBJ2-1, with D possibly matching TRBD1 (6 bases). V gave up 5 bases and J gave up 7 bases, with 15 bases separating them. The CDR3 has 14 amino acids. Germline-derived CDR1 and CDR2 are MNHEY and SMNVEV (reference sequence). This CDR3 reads CASSPPGVSNEQFF. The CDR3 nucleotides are TGTGCCAGCAGTCCACCAGGGGTTAGTAATGAGCAGTTCTTC.

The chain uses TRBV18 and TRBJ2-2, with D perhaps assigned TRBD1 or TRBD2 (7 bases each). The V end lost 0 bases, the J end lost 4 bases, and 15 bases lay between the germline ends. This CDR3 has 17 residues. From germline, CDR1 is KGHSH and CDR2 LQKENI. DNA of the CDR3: TGTGCCAGCTCACCACCGGGAGGGGGCAGAGTCACCGGGGAGCTGTTTTTT. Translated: CASSPPGGGRVTGELFF.

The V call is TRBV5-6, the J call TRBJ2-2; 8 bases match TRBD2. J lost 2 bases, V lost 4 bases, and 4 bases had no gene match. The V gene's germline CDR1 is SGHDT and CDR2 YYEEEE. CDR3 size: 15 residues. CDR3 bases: TGTGCCAGCAGCGCGGGGGGACGTAACACCGGGGAGCTGTTTTTT. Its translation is CASSAGGRNTGELFF.

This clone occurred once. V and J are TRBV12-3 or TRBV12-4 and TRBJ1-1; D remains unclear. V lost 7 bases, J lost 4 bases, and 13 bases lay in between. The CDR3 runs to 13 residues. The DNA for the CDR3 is TGTGCCAGCACCCTAGGACCTGGCACTGAAGCTTTCTTT. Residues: CASTLGPGTEAFF.